The present TCR beta chain was sequenced within a study of cytomegalovirus exposure and HLA in healthy donors. Study outcomes and limitations: A few CMV-associated chains were confirmed in vitro to be specific for CMV antigens. Excluded were some V segments that proved indistinguishable, including TRBV6-2 and TRBV6-3. In a later analysis, CMV-associated beta chains were mostly HLA-associated, it appeared. In a later analysis, several top co-occurrence clusters appeared linked to parvovirus B19, influenza, CMV and Epstein-Barr virus.

In the case of this clone: The antigen is undetermined.

Amplification used 60 Vbeta primers and 13 Jbeta primers. Profiling relied on immunoSEQ multiplex PCR, and the TCRdb table lists in-frame clones only, not all of them. Here the sample spans about 140,000 clones, roughly two thirds being singletons. This CDR3 is built from 15 residues. Between the trimmed V and J ends, which lost 3 bases and 3 bases, there was a span of 14 bases. Looked up from germline, CDR1 is LNHNV and CDR2 is YYDKDF (reference sequence). The V gene is TRBV15, the J gene TRBJ1-2; the D gene is possibly TRBD1 (6 bases). The sequence was collected from a human donor in good health. Sequencing was carried out using PBMCs. CDR3 sequence (DNA): TGTGCCACCAGCAGCGAAAGAACAGGGCACTATGGCTACACCTTC. As protein: CATSSERTGHYGYTF.